These 21 T cell receptor beta chains share one sample of origin, sequenced in a study of cytomegalovirus exposure and HLA in healthy donors. Both 60 Vbeta primers and 13 Jbeta primers went into the PCR. This table comes from immunoSEQ multiplex PCR, and its TCRdb copy is limited to in-frame clones, with some not included. The sample includes roughly 180,000 clones, more than 70% of them seen just once. What was sequenced was PBMCs. These receptors came from a woman in her forties in good health and CMV-seropositive.

A few counts support this clone. V gene TRBV10-3 combines with J gene TRBJ1-4; D unclear. CDR3 length equals 13 residues. Trimming stripped 3 bases from V and 8 bases from J, with 10 bases between. The germline gives CDR1 ENHRY, CDR2 SYGVKD. The CDR3 bases are TGTGCCATCAGTGACGGAACGGGAGAAAAACTGTTTTTT. It is translated as CAISDGTGEKLFF.

The gene calls are TRBV5-1 and TRBJ2-7; 10 nucleotides align to TRBD1. Per germline, CDR1 SGHRS and CDR2 YFSETQ. V shed 0 bases and J 2 bases; nucleotides not matched to a gene: 2. This CDR3 has 15 residues. CDR3 sequence reads: CASSLDGTGAYEQYF. The CDR3, as DNA: TGCGCCAGCAGCTTGGATGGGACAGGGGCCTACGAGCAGTACTTC.

There are a few counts of this clone. The rearrangement uses TRBV18 and TRBJ2-3, with unresolved D. The V gene lost 3 bases and the J gene lost 6 bases, with 16 bases spanning the gap. This CDR3 has 15 amino acids. In germline, CDR1 is KGHSH, CDR2 LQKENI. In nucleotides, the CDR3 is TGTGCCAGCTCACCTTTGGGCCAGGTTGGGGATACGCAGTATTTT. Translating gives CASSPLGQVGDTQYF. Complete variable domain (other parts from reference TRBV18 and TRBJ2-3): NAGVMQNPRHLVRRRGQEARLRCSPMKGHSHVYWYRQLPEEGLKFMVYLQKENIIDESGMPKERFSAEFPKEGPSILRIQQVVRGDSAAYFCASSPLGQVGDTQYFGPGTRLTVL.

This clone was picked up one time. The chain joins TRBV19 to TRBJ1-2; 10 bases fit TRBD1. Trimming took 9 bases from V and 2 from J; bases not matched to a gene: 12. This CDR3 has 16 residues. The V gene's germline CDR1 is LNHDA and CDR2 SQIVND (reference sequence). The CDR3 coding sequence is TGTGCCAGCCAATCTGAAGGGACAGGGGTAAACTATGGCTACACCTTC. It specifies CASQSEGTGVNYGYTF.

The V and J genes are TRBV7-6 and TRBJ1-6; TRBD1 matches at 7 bases. The CDR3 totals 14 residues. Germline V gene data show CDR1 as SGHVS and CDR2 as FNYEAQ. V lost 4 bases to trimming and J lost 7 bases; unmatched junction nucleotides: 4. The CDR3 region has the DNA TGTGCCAGCAGCTCCGGGACAGAGAATTCACCCCTCCACTTT. Translated: CASSSGTENSPLHF.

As concerns this clone: The sample has other DNA sequences that encode this CDR3 too. This chain uses TRBV7-8 with TRBJ2-7; perhaps TRBD2 as D (5 bases). Trimming shortened V by 6 bases and J by 4 bases, and 7 bases separated the two germline ends. Germline-derived CDR1 and CDR2 are SGHVS and FQNEAQ. The CDR3 runs to 11 residues. In DNA, the CDR3 is TGTGCCAGCAGTCGGGGATACGAGCAGTACTTC. Protein sequence: CASSRGYEQYF.

V usage is TRBV6-1 and J usage is TRBJ1-1; perhaps TRBD1 as D (6 bases). V was shortened by 6 bases and J by 6 bases, with 17 bases between the two germline ends. The CDR3 length is 14 residues. The germline gives CDR1 MNHNS, CDR2 SASEGT. The CDR3 loop is CASSPQGYKAEAFF. As DNA, the CDR3 is TGTGCCAGCAGCCCACAGGGTTATAAGGCTGAAGCTTTCTTT.

This clone has just one count. The chain uses TRBV7-9 and TRBJ2-1, with D perhaps TRBD2 (7 bases). V lost 6 bases, J lost 5 bases, and 14 bases lay in between. The CDR3 runs 14 residues. From germline, CDR1 is SEHNR and CDR2 FQNEAQ (reference sequence). The CDR3 coding sequence is TGTGCCAGCAGAACCGAGCGGGACAACAATGAGCAGTTCTTC. As protein: CASRTERDNNEQFF.

The chain carries TRBV29-1 and TRBJ2-5; 9 nucleotides line up with TRBD2. The V gene end was trimmed by 5 bases and the J gene end by 1 base; junction bases not matched to a gene: 5. The germline V gene encodes CDR1 SQVTM and CDR2 ANQGSEA. The CDR3 runs 14 residues. The CDR3 bases are TGCAGCGTTCATAGCGGGAGTCTCCAAGAGACCCAGTACTTC. Amino acids: CSVHSGSLQETQYF.

The J gene is TRBJ2-1, the V gene TRBV21-1; TRBD2 is the table's D call, not checked against the DNA. TRBV21-1 is designated a pseudogene. This CDR3 is built from 15 residues. The DNA of the CDR3 is TGTGCCAGCAGCAAAGTTCCTAGTCTGCTGCGTGAGCAGTTCTTC. This translates into CASSKVPSLLREQFF.

The V call is TRBV28, the J call TRBJ2-7; D remains unclear. This CDR3 has 16 amino acids. The germline CDR1 and CDR2 sequences are MDHEN and SYDVKM. V was pared by 5 bases and J by 4 bases, with 21 bases between. Here the CDR3 DNA reads TGTGCCAGCAGTGATGACTTACCCACGGCCGGGTACGAGCAGTACTTC. Amino acids: CASSDDLPTAGYEQYF.

The genes are TRBV7-9 and TRBJ1-1, with 9 bases identical to TRBD1. J was trimmed by 5 bases and V by 1 base; bases with no gene match: 17. The germline CDR1 and CDR2 sequences are SEHNR and FQNEAQ (reference sequence). The CDR3 contains 19 residues. As DNA, the CDR3 is TGTGCCAGCAGCTTAGTTTCGGGCGCCGGGACAGGGTCGCTAACTGAAGCTTTCTTT. The encoded protein is CASSLVSGAGTGSLTEAFF.

The V and J genes are TRBV21-1 and TRBJ2-7; the table names TRBD1, a call not compared with the DNA. TRBV21-1 is a listed pseudogene. The CDR3 covers 14 residues. CDR3 nucleotide sequence: TGTGCCAGCAGCAAAAAGGGGCAGGGGGGTGAGCAGTACTTC. This encodes CASSKKGQGGEQYF.

This clone has only a few counts. V is TRBV5-1 and J is TRBJ2-1; 8 positions agree with TRBD2. The CDR3 is 15 residues long. The germline CDR1 and CDR2 sequences are SGHRS and YFSETQ. V lost 4 bases to trimming and J lost 3 bases; unmatched junction nucleotides: 6. CDR3 residues: CASSTALADYNEQFF. The CDR3 nucleotides are TGCGCCAGCAGCACGGCACTAGCGGACTACAATGAGCAGTTCTTC.

This clone was found a few times. The V and J genes are TRBV5-1 and TRBJ2-7; 9 nucleotides line up with TRBD2. The CDR3 loop spans 17 amino acids. V lost 3 bases to trimming and J lost 0 bases; unmatched junction nucleotides: 10. Germline CDR1 is SGHRS and CDR2 is YFSETQ. CDR3 in DNA: TGCGCCAGCAGCTCCAATCTAGCGGGATTGAGCTCCTACGAGCAGTACTTC. It specifies CASSSNLAGLSSYEQYF.

The rearrangement uses TRBV21-1 and TRBJ2-5; the table names TRBD2, a call not compared with the DNA. TRBV21-1 constitutes a pseudogene. The CDR3 covers 16 residues. CDR3 nucleotide sequence: TGTGCCAGCAGCATAGACCCGGGAGGGCCGGGGGAGACCCAGTACTTC. Its translation: CASSIDPGGPGETQYF.

This chain links TRBV27 with TRBJ2-5, with D possibly being TRBD2 (5 bases). Germline CDR1 is MNHEY and CDR2 is SMNVEV (reference sequence). The CDR3 totals 13 residues. V was trimmed by 8 bases and J by 5 bases, leaving 15 bases between them. CDR3 sequence reads: CASHGRARETQYF. CDR3 coding DNA: TGTGCCAGCCACGGGCGGGCGAGGGAGACCCAGTACTTC.

The rearrangement joins TRBV2 to TRBJ1-1; 12 nucleotides line up with TRBD1. The length of the CDR3 is 13 residues. Germline V gene data show CDR1 as SNHLY and CDR2 as FYNNEI. Trimming took 4 bases from V and 9 from J; bases not matched to a gene: 3. The CDR3 coding sequence is TGTGCCAGCAGTGGGGGACAGGGGGCGAAAGCTTTCTTT. It translates to CASSGGQGAKAFF.

The gene calls are TRBV18 and TRBJ2-6; D ambiguous. Trimming shortened V by 0 bases and J by 4 bases, and 10 bases separated the two germline ends. There are 16 residues in the CDR3. In germline, CDR1 is KGHSH, CDR2 LQKENI. CDR3 protein: CASSPPSIHGANVLTF. CDR3 DNA: TGTGCCAGCTCACCACCGTCCATACACGGGGCCAACGTCCTGACTTTC.

The rearrangement joins TRBV5-4 to TRBJ1-1, with D unclear. V gave up 6 bases and J gave up 3 bases, with 15 bases separating them. The germline CDR1 and CDR2 sequences are SGHNT and YYREEE (reference sequence). The CDR3 runs 14 residues. Here the CDR3 reads CASTPPGGDTEAFF. CDR3 in DNA: TGTGCCAGCACCCCCCCGGGCGGGGACACTGAAGCTTTCTTT.

The V and J genes are TRBV6-5 and TRBJ2-2; TRBD1 might be the D (7 bases). The germline V and J ends were trimmed by 2 bases and 5 bases, with 12 bases remaining between them. There are 15 residues in the CDR3. CDR1 MNHEY and CDR2 SVGAGI come from the germline V gene. The CDR3 loop is CASSYRRGRTGELFF. CDR3 nucleotide sequence: TGTGCCAGCAGTTACCGGAGGGGGCGGACCGGGGAGCTGTTTTTT.